These T cell receptor beta chains were read from a single sample in a study of T-cell memory formation after mild COVID-19. TCRdb passed the 5' RACE reads through MiXCR, listing each CDR3 protein once. The sample contains over 130,000 distinct CDR3 sequences, 11% to 15% of which appear only once. Sample: PBMCs or a T cell subset sorted from them (not recorded which). Every receptor here comes from an adult woman who had mild COVID-19 (a few samples of this study predate the infection). Cell type and time point are not known. Both conserved end residues are part of each CDR3. The order of the fields is CDR3 protein, CDR3 DNA, clone size, V gene, J gene, D gene. D genes are given only for firm matches. Rows may omit the clone size; those that give it use once, few, many or a size class.

CASRDVPGQDTEAFF	TGTGCCAGCAGAGACGTCCCGGGACAGGACACTGAAGCTTTCTTT	few	TRBV27	TRBJ1-1	TRBD1
CASSYFIRGESLNNEQFF	TGTGCCAGCAGTTACTTTATAAGGGGGGAAAGTCTCAACAATGAGCAGTTCTTC	-	TRBV6-5	TRBJ2-1	-
CASSLDRGGETQYF	TGTGCCAGCAGCTTAGATAGAGGGGGGGAGACCCAGTACTTC	few	TRBV7-8	TRBJ2-5	-
CSARSSYGRARDDTEAFF	TGCAGTGCTAGATCCTCCTATGGGAGGGCTAGAGATGATACTGAAGCTTTCTTT	-	TRBV20-1	TRBJ1-1	-
CASSLGPTAALEKLFF	TGCGCCAGCAGCTTGGGCCCGACAGCCGCCCTAGAAAAACTGTTTTTT	few	TRBV5-1	TRBJ1-4	-
CASSITSANEQFF	TGTGCCAGTAGTATTACTAGCGCGAATGAGCAGTTCTTC	few	TRBV19	TRBJ2-1	TRBD2
CASSVVGDSGYGYTF	TGTGCCAGCAGCGTAGTCGGGGACAGCGGCTATGGCTACACCTTC	-	TRBV9	TRBJ1-2	TRBD1
CASSLASSGRAFSYNEQFF	TGTGCCAGCAGCTTAGCCTCTAGCGGGAGGGCTTTCTCCTACAATGAGCAGTTCTTC	-	TRBV7-9	TRBJ2-1	TRBD2
CASSLATGDNEQFF	TGTGCCAGCAGCTTAGCCACAGGGGACAATGAGCAGTTCTTC	many	TRBV5-5	TRBJ2-1	TRBD1
CASSLDGYGTYEQYF	TGCGCCAGCAGCTTGGATGGGTACGGAACCTACGAGCAGTACTTC	few	TRBV5-1	TRBJ2-7	-
CASSQDRWAGESYEQYF	TGTGCCAGCAGCCAAGATCGGTGGGCGGGAGAGTCCTACGAGCAGTACTTC	-	TRBV4-2	TRBJ2-7	TRBD2
CASSPILGNTIYF	TGTGCCAGCAGCCCTATCCTGGGAAACACCATATATTTT	few	TRBV7-6	TRBJ1-3	-
CASSQEFTIRETQYF	TGCGCCAGCAGCCAAGAATTCACTATCAGAGAGACCCAGTACTTC	-	TRBV4-1	TRBJ2-5	-
CSASPPYSNYEQYF	TGCAGTGCTAGCCCCCCCTACTCGAACTACGAGCAGTACTTC	-	TRBV20-1	TRBJ2-7	-
CASSFFPESNQPQHF	TGTGCCAGCAGTTTCTTCCCAGAGAGCAATCAGCCCCAGCATTTT	-	TRBV12-3/TRBV12-4	TRBJ1-5	-
CASSQKRGTGDLNTEAFF	TGCGCCAGCAGCCAAAAGCGGGGCACAGGGGACCTGAACACTGAAGCTTTCTTT	-	TRBV4-3	TRBJ1-1	TRBD1
CASSLTSGGRADNEQFF	TGTGCCAGCAGCTTAACGTCAGGCGGGAGGGCCGACAATGAGCAGTTCTTC	many	TRBV7-3	TRBJ2-1	TRBD2
CSVESGSSYEQYF	TGCAGCGTTGAAAGCGGTAGCTCCTACGAGCAGTACTTC	few	TRBV29-1	TRBJ2-7	-
CASQTLWEQYF	TGTGCCAGTCAAACACTCTGGGAGCAGTACTTC	many	TRBV7-9	TRBJ2-7	-
CSVIATLDVGNEQFF	TGCAGCGTTATCGCGACGTTGGACGTTGGGAATGAGCAGTTCTTC	-	TRBV29-1	TRBJ2-1	-
CASSLRATGGEFYNEQFF	TGTGCCAGCAGCTTACGGGCTACAGGAGGGGAGTTCTACAATGAGCAGTTCTTC	few	TRBV13	TRBJ2-1	-
CASSLGRVGETQYF	TGTGCCAGCAGTTTGGGCAGGGTCGGAGAGACCCAGTACTTC	few	TRBV12-3/TRBV12-4	TRBJ2-5	-
CATREGTLNNEQFF	TGTGCCACCCGGGAGGGGACACTAAACAATGAGCAGTTCTTC	-	TRBV2	TRBJ2-1	TRBD2
CATSDWPGTGTTGELFF	TGTGCCACCAGTGATTGGCCGGGGACAGGGACCACCGGGGAGCTGTTTTTT	-	TRBV24-1	TRBJ2-2	TRBD1
CASTIRGGEQYF	TGTGCCAGCACCATTCGAGGTGGGGAGCAGTACTTC	-	TRBV12-3/TRBV12-4	TRBJ2-7	-
CASSVSDRVGEQYF	TGTGCCAGCAGCGTCTCTGACAGGGTCGGTGAGCAGTACTTC	many	TRBV9	TRBJ2-7	TRBD1
CASSGGRRVQETQYF	TGTGCCAGCAGTGGGGGGAGGCGGGTACAAGAGACCCAGTACTTC	few	TRBV12-3/TRBV12-4	TRBJ2-5	-
CASSSSTGMNTEAFF	TGTGCCAGCAGTTCATCGACAGGTATGAACACTGAAGCTTTCTTT	many	TRBV6-6	TRBJ1-1	-
CASSLAGSSYNEQFF	TGCGCCAGCAGCCTTGCCGGGAGCTCCTACAATGAGCAGTTCTTC	many	TRBV5-1	TRBJ2-1	-
CASSRRDSILTEAFF	TGCGCCAGCAGCCGAAGGGACTCTATCCTCACTGAAGCTTTCTTT	-	TRBV5-1	TRBJ1-1	-